These 26 T cell receptor beta chains came from one sample sequenced in a study of shared clonotypes between healthy human individuals. TCRdb's table, derived via immunoSEQ multiplex PCR, lists solely in-frame clones and lacks some. The table includes about 2.4 million clones, under 95% detected once. The sequenced material came from naive CD4+ T cells from PBMCs. Subset noted: CD45RA+ positively selected. The source of these receptors is a man aged 18 to 29 in good health. Some clones in this sample may be carry-over from other donors' samples.

This rearrangement joins TRBV19 to TRBJ2-6; TRBD1 is a possible D gene (5 bases). The CDR3 runs to 16 residues. Trimming took off 1 base at V and 0 bases at J, with 7 bases between the two ends. CDR1 and CDR2 (germline): LNHDA, SQIVND (reference sequence). The CDR3 DNA reads TGTGCCAGTAGTATAGGTAGGGGCTCTGGGGCCAACGTCCTGACTTTC. This codes for CASSIGRGSGANVLTF.

The V call is TRBV20-1, the J call TRBJ1-1; D gene uncertain. The CDR3 loop spans 10 amino acids. CDR1 is DFQATT, CDR2 SNEGSKA, per germline (reference sequence). Trimming stripped 8 bases from V and 7 bases from J, with 11 bases between. CDR3 bases: TGCAGTCCGAAAGGAGGTGAAGCTTTCTTT. Translated, it gives CSPKGGEAFF.

The chain employs TRBV7-8 and TRBJ1-2, with a possible D match to TRBD1 (5 bases). This CDR3 comprises 15 residues. Looked up from germline, CDR1 is SGHVS and CDR2 is FQNEAQ. V lost 1 base to trimming and J lost 3 bases, with 12 bases between them. The chain's CDR3 is CASSLDRRPDYGYTF. In nucleotides, the CDR3 is TGTGCCAGCAGCTTAGACAGGCGCCCCGACTATGGCTACACCTTC. Full variable domain (outside the CDR3, taken from reference TRBV7-8 and TRBJ1-2): GAGVSQSPRYKVAKRGQDVALRCDPISGHVSLFWYQQALGQGPEFLTYFQNEAQLDKSGLPSDRFFAERPEGSVSTLKIQRTQQEDSAVYLCASSLDRRPDYGYTFGSGTRLTVV.

This rearrangement joins TRBV20-1 to TRBJ2-1, with D unclear. The CDR3 has 11 residues. Germline V lookup: CDR1 DFQATT, CDR2 SNEGSKA (reference sequence). The V and J ends lost 4 bases and 8 bases respectively, with 9 bases between them. The CDR3 nucleotides read TGCAGTGCTACAGTAAAGGATGAGCAGTTCTTC. Amino acid sequence: CSATVKDEQFF.

The chain employs TRBV5-6 and TRBJ2-7; D may be TRBD1 (6 bases). The CDR3 spans 14 residues. Germline-derived CDR1 and CDR2 are SGHDT and YYEEEE. V was trimmed by 4 bases and J by 3 bases, leaving 14 bases between them. CDR3 in DNA: TGTGCCAGCAGCAGACGGGACACCAGCTACGAGCAGTACTTC. This gives the protein CASSRRDTSYEQYF. Full variable domain (outside the CDR3, taken from reference TRBV5-6 and TRBJ2-7): DAGVTQSPTHLIKTRGQQVTLRCSPKSGHDTVSWYQQALGQGPQFIFQYYEEEERQRGNFPDRFSGHQFPNYSSELNVNALLLGDSALYLCASSRRDTSYEQYFGPGTRLTVT.

Regarding this clone: Relative to the germline gene, one junction end is altered; a read error may explain this. This sample includes further DNA sequences coding for the same CDR3. The rearrangement joins TRBV6-6 to TRBJ1-3; 7 bases are shared with TRBD1. This CDR3 comprises 16 residues. Germline lookup yields CDR1 MNHNY and CDR2 SVGAGI (reference sequence). The CDR3 region has the DNA TGTGCCAGCAGTCCCCGGACAGGCGACTCTGGGAACACCATATATTTT. This translates into CASSPRTGDSGNTIYF.

This clone appeared once. The chain uses TRBV5-4 and TRBJ2-2; TRBD2 aligns across 11 bases. The CDR3 consists of 16 residues. Germline V gene sequence: CDR1 SGHNT, CDR2 YYREEE (reference sequence). V shed 5 bases and J 1 base; nucleotides not matched to a gene: 4. CDR3 coding DNA: TGTGCCAGCAGTACGGGACTAGCGGTGAACACCGGGGAGCTGTTTTTT. Residues: CASSTGLAVNTGELFF. The variable domain in full, completed from reference TRBV5-4 and TRBJ2-2, reads ETGVTQSPTHLIKTRGQQVTLRCSSQSGHNTVSWYQQALGQGPQFIFQYYREEENGRGNFPPRFSGLQFPNYSSELNVNALELDDSALYLCASSTGLAVNTGELFFGEGSRLTVL.

The sample holds one count of this clone. V is TRBV11-2 and J is TRBJ2-5, with a weak D call TRBD1 (6 bases). V gave up 5 bases and J gave up 2 bases, with 12 bases separating them. Germline V lookup: CDR1 SGHAT, CDR2 FQNNGV. The CDR3 spans 14 residues. CDR3 coding DNA: TGTGCCAGCAGCCGCGGCACAGGGCAAGAGACCCAGTACTTC. This sequence encodes CASSRGTGQETQYF.

The CDR3 nucleotides are TGCGCCAGCAGCTTTGGACGCATGCTCGGCGAGCAGTTCTTC. The encoded protein is CASSFGRMLGEQFF. This chain links TRBV5-1 with TRBJ2-1; the D is unclear. CDR3 length: 14 amino acids. The germline V gene has CDR1 SGHRS and CDR2 YFSETQ. V lost 2 bases, J lost 10 bases, and 16 bases lay in between.

This clone was detected only once. The V gene is TRBV5-8, the J gene TRBJ2-4, with D perhaps matching TRBD1 or TRBD2 (5 bases each). The CDR3 totals 19 residues. CDR1 is SGHTS, CDR2 YDEGEE, per germline. V was pared by 3 bases and J by 3 bases, with 25 bases between. This chain's CDR3 is CASSSLGRGGPVGKNIQYF. CDR3 coding DNA: TGTGCCAGCAGCTCCTTGGGTCGTGGGGGACCGGTAGGCAAAAACATTCAGTACTTC.

The chain recombines TRBV7-2 with TRBJ2-2; D is uncertain. Trimming took 1 base from V and 5 from J, leaving 14 bases between them. This CDR3 contains 16 residues. Germline V gene lookup returns CDR1 SGHTA and CDR2 FQGNSA. CDR3 DNA sequence: TGTGCCAGCAGCTTAGGGGCGGCCCTAGGGACCGGGGAGCTGTTTTTT. This gives the protein CASSLGAALGTGELFF.

The V gene is TRBV7-2, the J gene TRBJ2-5; D gene uncertain. Deletions cut 0 bases from V and 3 bases from J, with 11 bases between. Germline-derived CDR1 and CDR2 are SGHTA and FQGNSA. CDR3 size: 15 residues. For the CDR3, the DNA is TGTGCCAGCAGCTTAGCCAGTGGTAGGGAAGAGACCCAGTACTTC. Amino acids: CASSLASGREETQYF.

The rearrangement joins TRBV27 to TRBJ2-3; 10 bases align to TRBD2. CDR1 and CDR2 (germline): MNHEY, SMNVEV (reference sequence). Unmatched junction bases numbered 5, after V lost 3 bases and J lost 2 bases. The length of the CDR3 is 16 residues. The CDR3 coding sequence is TGTGCCAGCAGTTTTCTAGCGGGAGCGATCACAGATACGCAGTATTTT. As protein: CASSFLAGAITDTQYF.

This clone was recorded once. The sample has other DNA sequences that encode this CDR3 too. V is TRBV5-1 and J is TRBJ2-5; D is perhaps TRBD1 or TRBD2 (6 bases each). Deletions cut 0 bases from V and 2 bases from J, with 11 bases between. The CDR3 runs 15 residues. Germline values: CDR1 SGHRS, CDR2 YFSETQ. CDR3 region: CASSLASGAQETQYF. DNA of the CDR3: TGCGCCAGCAGCTTGGCCTCGGGGGCTCAAGAGACCCAGTACTTC.

The V and J genes are TRBV19 and TRBJ2-3; D is perhaps TRBD2 (5 bases). Trimming shortened V by 6 bases and J by 0 bases, and 22 bases separated the two germline ends. This CDR3 region has 18 residues. The V gene's germline CDR1 is LNHDA and CDR2 SQIVND (reference sequence). The CDR3 spells CASSSLLPAAASTDTQYF. The CDR3 nucleotides are TGTGCCAGTAGCTCTCTGCTCCCAGCGGCAGCTAGCACAGATACGCAGTATTTT.

The J gene is TRBJ2-6, the V gene TRBV19, with 15 bases matching TRBD2. This CDR3 has 18 amino acids. Germline V gene sequence: CDR1 LNHDA, CDR2 SQIVND (reference sequence). Trimming cost V 6 bases and J 1 base; bases outside gene matches: 4. CDR3: CASRSGTSGGSGANVLTF. CDR3 DNA: TGTGCCAGTAGGTCCGGGACTAGCGGGGGGTCTGGGGCCAACGTCCTGACTTTC.

V usage is TRBV5-8 and J usage is TRBJ1-5, with D unclear. The germline V gene has CDR1 SGHTS and CDR2 YDEGEE. The V and J ends lost 1 base and 3 bases respectively, with 17 bases between them. The CDR3 runs 17 residues. The CDR3 DNA sequence: TGTGCCAGCAGCTTGCTTACAGCACCTATAGACAATCAGCCCCAGCATTTT. Translating gives CASSLLTAPIDNQPQHF.

CDR3 protein: CASSSWGQGSGNTIYF. CDR3 sequence (DNA): TGTGCCAGCAGCTCCTGGGGACAAGGGAGTGGAAACACCATATATTTT. The rearrangement uses TRBV7-9 and TRBJ1-3; maybe TRBD1 (6 bases). The CDR3 has 16 amino acids. The ends were cut back, 4 bases at V and 3 bases at J, with 16 bases in the middle. Per the germline V gene, CDR1 is SEHNR and CDR2 is FQNEAQ (reference sequence).

The genes are TRBV28 and TRBJ2-2, with D unclear. The CDR3 loop spans 13 amino acids. The V end was cut by 10 bases, the J end by 1 base, with 10 bases between. Per germline, CDR1 MDHEN and CDR2 SYDVKM. The CDR3 nucleotides are TGTGCCATGCAGATGGGGAACACCGGGGAGCTGTTTTTT. Translating it yields CAMQMGNTGELFF. Drawing the rest from reference TRBV28 and TRBJ2-2, the complete variable domain is DVKVTQSSRYLVKRTGEKVFLECVQDMDHENMFWYRQDPGLGLRLIYFSYDVKMKEKGDIPEGYSVSREKKERFSLILESASTNQTSMYLCAMQMGNTGELFFGEGSRLTVL.

This chain links TRBV7-3 with TRBJ2-1, with TRBD2 identical over 8 bases. The CDR3 is made up of 15 amino acids. The germline V gene encodes CDR1 SGHTA and CDR2 FQGTGA. V lost 5 bases and J lost 3; bases outside the gene matches: 6. The chain's CDR3 is CASSPTSEGYNEQFF. For the CDR3, the DNA is TGTGCCAGCAGCCCGACTAGCGAAGGCTACAATGAGCAGTTCTTC.

CDR3 DNA sequence: TGTGCCTGGAGTGTAATGGGGACTAGCGGCTACAATGAGCAGTTCTTC. Protein product: CAWSVMGTSGYNEQFF. This chain joins TRBV30 and TRBJ2-1; TRBD2 aligns across 11 bases. Germline V lookup: CDR1 GTSNPN, CDR2 SVGIG (reference sequence). V shed 0 bases, J shed 3 bases, and the junction held 4 bases outside the gene matches. This CDR3 region has 16 residues.

The gene calls are TRBV28 and TRBJ1-2; D is undetermined. Per germline, CDR1 MDHEN and CDR2 SYDVKM. CDR3 length: 13 residues. Trimming left V 5 bases short and J 6 bases short, with 13 bases between. Here the CDR3 reads CASSPAAPHGYTF. The CDR3 coding sequence is TGTGCCAGCAGTCCGGCCGCGCCCCATGGCTACACCTTC.

This clone occurred once. The genes are TRBV2 and TRBJ1-1; TRBD1 might be the D (6 bases). Looked up from germline, CDR1 is SNHLY and CDR2 is FYNNEI. V was clipped by 6 bases and J by 8 bases, with 16 bases between them. The CDR3 length is 13 residues. CDR3 in DNA: TGTGCCAGCAGCGGGACATCCGTATCGGAAGCTTTCTTT. This gives the protein CASSGTSVSEAFF.

The rearrangement links TRBV28 to TRBJ2-7; D is possibly TRBD1 or TRBD2 (5 bases each). The germline V gene encodes CDR1 MDHEN and CDR2 SYDVKM. CDR3 size: 14 residues. Trimming cost V 8 bases and J 0 bases, with 14 bases left between them. The CDR3 protein is CASEPGTYSYEQYF. The CDR3 nucleotides read TGTGCCAGCGAACCTGGGACGTACTCCTACGAGCAGTACTTC.

The chain joins TRBV7-3 to TRBJ1-1, with D perhaps TRBD1 (5 bases). Trimming left V 4 bases short and J 0 bases short, with 12 bases between. The CDR3 has 15 amino acids. Germline V gene sequence: CDR1 SGHTA, CDR2 FQGTGA. The CDR3 DNA is TGTGCCAGCAGCTCAACAGGATATATGAACACTGAAGCTTTCTTT. This sequence encodes CASSSTGYMNTEAFF.

For this clone: This sample also contains other DNA sequences that code for the same CDR3. The chain uses TRBV12-5 and TRBJ2-3; D remains ambiguous. Germline V gives CDR1 LGHNT, CDR2 FRNRAP. Trimming removed 4 bases at V and 0 bases at J, with 2 bases between. This CDR3 is 12 amino acids long. The CDR3 DNA follows: TGTGCTAGTGGTTCTAGCACAGATACGCAGTATTTT. The encoded protein is CASGSSTDTQYF. The entire variable domain, with the rest obtained from reference TRBV12-5 and TRBJ2-3, is as follows: DARVTQTPRHKVTEMGQEVTMRCQPILGHNTVFWYRQTMMQGLELLAYFRNRAPLDDSGMPKDRFSAEMPDATLATLKIQPSEPRDSAVYFCASGSSTDTQYFGPGTRLTVL.